The 32 T cell receptor beta chains in this list originate from one sample, sequenced in a study of T cell responses to AZD1222 COVID-19 vaccine. Some clones are missing from TCRdb's copy, which holds only in-frame ones; the method was immunoSEQ multiplex PCR. The top ten clones hold roughly 9.4% of a sample with tens of thousands of clones, 86% of them seen once. The sequenced sample was peripheral blood, obtained on day 0 of AZD1222 vaccination. The receptors come from an adult in good health.

A single count supports this clone. V is TRBV5-1 and J is TRBJ2-5, with 12 bases that match TRBD2. V shed 0 bases, J shed 5 bases, and the junction held 5 bases outside the gene matches. The length of the CDR3 is 16 residues. The V gene's germline CDR1 is SGHRS and CDR2 YFSETQ. The chain's CDR3 is CASSLEPSGRGETQYF. The CDR3 DNA reads TGCGCCAGCAGCTTGGAACCTAGCGGGAGGGGGGAGACCCAGTACTTC.

This clone showed up just a few times. The chain couples TRBV7-2 to TRBJ2-7; the D is unclear. CDR3 length: 12 amino acids. Trimming shortened V by 6 bases and J by 2 bases, and 8 bases separated the two germline ends. CDR1 is SGHTA, CDR2 FQGNSA, per germline. This CDR3 reads CASSRTAYEQYF. As DNA, the CDR3 is TGTGCCAGCAGTCGCACGGCCTACGAGCAGTACTTC.

V gene TRBV7-6 combines with J gene TRBJ2-7; tentatively, D is TRBD1 (6 bases). V was trimmed by 1 base and J by 10 bases, leaving 14 bases between them. The CDR3 sequence is 13 residues long. Germline loops: CDR1 SGHVS, CDR2 FNYEAQ. The CDR3 DNA is TGTGCCAGCAGCTTAGAATCAGGGGCGCATCAGTACTTC. Its translation is CASSLESGAHQYF.

The chain is built from TRBV11-2 and TRBJ2-1; 7 bases are shared with TRBD2. CDR1 and CDR2 from the germline V gene are SGHAT and FQNNGV. With V trimmed by 5 bases and J by 0 bases, 4 bases remained unmatched. There are 15 residues in the CDR3. CDR3 residues: CASSNLAVSYNEQFF. The CDR3 coding sequence is TGTGCCAGCAGCAACCTAGCGGTCTCCTACAATGAGCAGTTCTTC.

The gene calls are TRBV6-5 and TRBJ1-2; D gene uncertain. CDR3 length: 16 amino acids. V shed 0 bases and J shed 2 bases, with 13 bases lying between them. Per the germline V gene, CDR1 is MNHEY and CDR2 is SVGAGI. In DNA, the CDR3 is TGTGCCAGCAGTTACTCGAGAGGGCCCAACAACTATGGCTACACCTTC. Its translation: CASSYSRGPNNYGYTF.

The chain uses TRBV6-1 and TRBJ1-2; D is unresolved. V lost 0 bases and J 5 bases, leaving 7 bases between the germline ends. CDR1 and CDR2 from the germline V gene are MNHNS and SASEGT. This CDR3 has 13 residues. CDR3 DNA sequence: TGTGCCAGCAGTGAAGCAGGGAAGTATGGCTACACCTTC. Residues: CASSEAGKYGYTF.

The chain recombines TRBV5-4 with TRBJ1-1, with D unclear. Looked up from germline, CDR1 is SGHNT and CDR2 is YYREEE (reference sequence). The CDR3 covers 14 residues. V was trimmed by 4 bases and J by 5 bases, leaving 15 bases between them. In DNA, the CDR3 is TGTGCCAGCAGCCGCAGGTCCTCTGAAACTGAAGCTTTCTTT. It codes for CASSRRSSETEAFF.

This clone was seen a handful of times. The chain is built from TRBV21-1 and TRBJ2-7; the table gives TRBD1 as D, unverified against the DNA. TRBV21-1 has pseudogene status. The CDR3 sequence is 18 residues long. The CDR3 region is CASSKAPSGQRSSYEQYF. The CDR3 DNA reads as TGTGCCAGCAGCAAAGCGCCTTCGGGACAGAGATCCTCCTACGAGCAGTACTTC.

V gene TRBV6-5 combines with J gene TRBJ1-1; 9 nucleotides align to TRBD1. The CDR3 runs to 13 residues. Germline V gives CDR1 MNHEY, CDR2 SVGAGI. The V segment lost 6 bases and the J segment 5 bases; nucleotides outside the gene matches: 4. The CDR3 reads CASRGQGGTEAFF. For the CDR3, the DNA is TGTGCCAGCAGGGGACAGGGAGGAACTGAAGCTTTCTTT.

The J gene is TRBJ1-5, the V gene TRBV15, with 8 nucleotides matching TRBD1. Trimming cost V 5 bases and J 5 bases; bases outside gene matches: 14. This CDR3 has 17 amino acids. From germline, CDR1 is LNHNV and CDR2 YYDKDF (reference sequence). The CDR3 sequence: CATSFSVGRGLYQPQHF. CDR3 in DNA: TGTGCCACCAGCTTTTCAGTGGGCAGGGGGCTGTATCAGCCCCAGCATTTT.

The gene calls are TRBV5-1 and TRBJ1-2, with 7 bases aligning to TRBD1. Trimming at V came to 5 bases and at J to 7 bases, leaving 5 bases not matched to a gene. Germline CDR1 SGHRS, CDR2 YFSETQ. CDR3 size: 12 residues. Here the CDR3 reads CASSRGGGGYTF. CDR3 coding DNA: TGCGCCAGCAGTCGAGGGGGCGGTGGCTACACCTTC.

In this sample, this clone turned up a few times. The V call is TRBV19, the J call TRBJ1-1; TRBD1 matches 10 bases. The CDR3 runs to 13 residues. V trimming: 10 bases; J trimming: 1 base; junction bases outside the gene matches: 3. Germline assignment: CDR1 LNHDA and CDR2 SQIVND (reference sequence). The CDR3 DNA reads as TGTGCCACGGGGGACAGGGGGAACACTGAAGCTTTCTTT. This translates into CATGDRGNTEAFF.

The chain couples TRBV30 to TRBJ1-6; weak D call: TRBD1 (5 bases). The V end was cut by 0 bases, the J end by 9 bases, with 6 bases between. CDR3 length: 12 amino acids. Per germline, CDR1 GTSNPN and CDR2 SVGIG (reference sequence). The DNA for the CDR3 is TGTGCCTGGAGTGTGGGGGGTTCACCCCTCCACTTT. It specifies CAWSVGGSPLHF. The full variable domain, its missing parts supplied by reference TRBV30 and TRBJ1-6, is SQTIHQWPATLVQPVGSPLSLECTVEGTSNPNLYWYRQAAGRGLQLLFYSVGIGQISSEVPQNLSASRPQDRQFILSSKKLLLSDSGFYLCAWSVGGSPLHFGNGTRLTVT.

The V and J genes are TRBV5-1 and TRBJ1-4; weak D call: TRBD1 (6 bases). CDR3 size: 15 residues. Germline loops: CDR1 SGHRS, CDR2 YFSETQ. V lost 5 bases and J lost 0, with 11 bases in between. The CDR3 DNA reads TGCGCCAGCAGTTCTTCAGGGGCAACTAATGAAAAACTGTTTTTT. Amino acid sequence: CASSSSGATNEKLFF.

The gene calls are TRBV27 and TRBJ1-1; D is possibly TRBD1 (5 bases). This CDR3 is built from 17 residues. V lost 3 bases to trimming and J lost 7 bases, with 24 bases between them. Germline-derived CDR1 and CDR2 are MNHEY and SMNVEV (reference sequence). This CDR3 is CASSFQRVRAPSDEAFF. CDR3 nucleotide sequence: TGTGCCAGCAGTTTCCAGCGGGTCAGGGCCCCCTCAGATGAAGCTTTCTTT.

V and J are TRBV19 and TRBJ1-1; the D gene is possibly TRBD1 (5 bases). Trimming left V 4 bases short and J 5 bases short, with 11 bases between. The CDR3 covers 13 residues. Germline V gene lookup returns CDR1 LNHDA and CDR2 SQIVND (reference sequence). Written as DNA, the CDR3 is TGTGCCAGTAGTAAGGCTTGGGGGACTGAAGCTTTCTTT. Protein: CASSKAWGTEAFF.

This rearrangement joins TRBV27 to TRBJ1-1; D is unresolved. The germline V and J ends were trimmed by 6 bases and 1 base, with 15 bases remaining between them. Germline values: CDR1 MNHEY, CDR2 SMNVEV (reference sequence). The CDR3 extends over 15 amino acids. DNA for the CDR3: TGTGCCAGCAGCCGCCGGGAGGTGACGAACACTGAAGCTTTCTTT. This codes for CASSRREVTNTEAFF.

This sequence joins TRBV5-1 and TRBJ1-5; TRBD1 is a possible D gene (5 bases). V lost 4 bases and J lost 4, with 9 bases in between. This CDR3 has 13 residues. The germline V gene has CDR1 SGHRS and CDR2 YFSETQ. CDR3 amino acids: CASSIGVNQPQHF. CDR3 DNA: TGCGCCAGCAGCATAGGGGTAAATCAGCCCCAGCATTTT.

The gene calls are TRBV6-1 and TRBJ2-1; D remains ambiguous. V was clipped by 2 bases and J by 9 bases, with 14 bases between them. The germline V gene encodes CDR1 MNHNS and CDR2 SASEGT. This CDR3 spans 14 amino acids. Here the CDR3 DNA reads TGTGCCAGCAGTGAATCATCCCTATATGCTGAGCAGTTCTTC. Residues: CASSESSLYAEQFF.

This clone has a single count. This chain links TRBV7-2 with TRBJ2-3, with 7 bases identical to TRBD2. The CDR3 is made up of 16 amino acids. The V and J ends lost 3 bases and 5 bases, in that order; junction bases with no gene match: 11. Germline V gene sequence: CDR1 SGHTA, CDR2 FQGNSA. CDR3 amino acids: CASSLAAGRSGDTQYF. The CDR3 DNA is TGTGCCAGCAGCTTGGCCGCCGGGAGGAGCGGAGATACGCAGTATTTT.

This sequence joins TRBV6-5 and TRBJ2-7, with unresolved D. The CDR3 consists of 14 residues. V lost 2 bases, J lost 3 bases, and 11 bases lay in between. The V gene's germline CDR1 is MNHEY and CDR2 SVGAGI. The CDR3: CASSYGNGGYEQYF. CDR3 sequence (DNA): TGTGCCAGCAGTTACGGAAACGGCGGCTACGAGCAGTACTTC.

This chain connects TRBV19 to TRBJ1-5; maybe TRBD1 (6 bases). The CDR3 extends over 14 amino acids. Trimming removed 5 bases at V and 7 bases at J, with 15 bases between. CDR1 LNHDA and CDR2 SQIVND come from the germline V gene (reference sequence). Written as DNA, the CDR3 is TGTGCCAGTAGTGGGGGGGGCGGAGGGCAGCCCCAGCATTTT. It translates to CASSGGGGGQPQHF.

The V gene is TRBV10-2, the J gene TRBJ1-4, with 9 bases lining up with TRBD1. The CDR3 covers 14 residues. V lost 6 bases and J lost 7; bases outside the gene matches: 6. Germline V lookup: CDR1 WSHSY, CDR2 SAAADI. CDR3 nucleotides: TGCGCCAGCAGGACAGGGGGATCGGGTGAAAAACTGTTTTTT. Protein sequence: CASRTGGSGEKLFF.

V gene TRBV19 combines with J gene TRBJ1-2, with D maybe TRBD1 (5 bases). The CDR3 loop spans 14 amino acids. Germline assignment: CDR1 LNHDA and CDR2 SQIVND (reference sequence). V gave up 3 bases and J gave up 6 bases, with 14 bases separating them. CDR3 DNA: TGTGCCAGTAGTATTCGGTCGGGGCACGATGGCTACACCTTC. This codes for CASSIRSGHDGYTF.

The CDR3 loop is CASRPGTYQPQHF. Written as DNA, the CDR3 is TGTGCCAGCAGACCCGGGACCTATCAGCCCCAGCATTTT. The chain carries TRBV27 and TRBJ1-5; a possible D gene is TRBD1 (5 bases). Looked up from germline, CDR1 is MNHEY and CDR2 is SMNVEV (reference sequence). The CDR3 has 13 amino acids. Trimming removed 6 bases at V and 5 bases at J, with 11 bases between.

The chain links TRBV6-5 to TRBJ1-6; 7 positions match TRBD1. This CDR3 is 15 amino acids long. The J segment lost 5 bases and the V segment lost 4 bases, leaving 5 bases of the junction unmatched. Germline CDR1 is MNHEY and CDR2 is SVGAGI. The CDR3: CASSFDRDDNSPLHF. The CDR3 coding sequence is TGTGCCAGCAGTTTCGACAGGGATGATAATTCACCCCTCCACTTT.

The CDR3, as DNA: TGTGCCAGCAGCTTAGGAGGGGGGGCCTACAATGAGCAGTTCTTC. This sequence encodes CASSLGGGAYNEQFF. The chain has TRBV5-6 and TRBJ2-1, with a weak D call TRBD2 (7 bases). V shed 2 bases and J shed 2 bases, with 11 bases lying between them. The CDR3 sequence is 15 residues long. Looked up from germline, CDR1 is SGHDT and CDR2 is YYEEEE.

V and J are TRBV29-1 and TRBJ2-6, with 13 bases identical to TRBD2. Germline CDR1 and CDR2: SQVTM and ANQGSEA. Germline trimming cut 4 bases from V and 0 bases from J; bases unmatched to any gene: 6. CDR3 length equals 18 residues. The CDR3 region is CSVVSTSGGSSGANVLTF. CDR3 sequence (DNA): TGCAGCGTTGTCTCGACTAGCGGGGGGAGCTCTGGGGCCAACGTCCTGACTTTC.

The CDR3 nucleotides are TGTGCCAGCAGCCAAGATTATGAAAAACTGTTTTTT. This translates into CASSQDYEKLFF. The genes are TRBV14 and TRBJ1-4; D uncertain. In germline, CDR1 is SGHDN, CDR2 FVKESK. The length of the CDR3 is 12 residues. V gave up 0 bases and J gave up 6 bases, with 2 bases separating them.

The J gene is TRBJ2-7, the V gene TRBV28; 7 bases map to TRBD2. Germline trimming cut 4 bases from V and 3 bases from J; bases unmatched to any gene: 12. The CDR3 is made up of 16 amino acids. Per the germline V gene, CDR1 is MDHEN and CDR2 is SYDVKM. The CDR3 region is CASSSSKAGANYEQYF. In DNA, the CDR3 is TGTGCCAGCAGTTCAAGCAAGGCGGGAGCGAACTACGAGCAGTACTTC.

This chain connects TRBV7-2 to TRBJ1-5, with D tentatively TRBD1 (5 bases). The CDR3 runs to 15 residues. Germline V gene data show CDR1 as SGHTA and CDR2 as FQGNSA. V was trimmed by 1 base and J by 5 bases, leaving 12 bases between them. The CDR3 sequence: CASSLEGYSDQPQHF. In DNA, the CDR3 is TGTGCCAGCAGCTTAGAGGGGTACTCCGATCAGCCCCAGCATTTT.

The V and J genes are TRBV25-1 and TRBJ2-1; no firm D call. The length of the CDR3 is 11 residues. The germline CDR1 and CDR2 sequences are MGHDK and SYGVNS. Trimming took 11 bases from V and 3 from J, leaving 8 bases between them. The CDR3 nucleotides read TGTGCCTCACTTCTCTACAATGAGCAGTTCTTC. Translated: CASLLYNEQFF.